The present T cell receptor beta chain was sequenced within a study of OX40 agonist ivuxolimab in advanced cancers. This clone came up once. The method was immunoSEQ multiplex PCR; TCRdb's version includes in-frame clones alone and lacks a portion of them. Among tens of thousands of clones listed, 82% were seen once. V lost 5 bases to trimming and J lost 2 bases; unmatched junction nucleotides: 8. CDR1 is SGHNT, CDR2 YYREEE, per germline (reference sequence). The CDR3 is 16 residues long. The starting material was CD4+ or CD8+ T cells sorted from blood, obtained in a trial of the OX40 agonist ivuxolimab. The clonotype comes from an adult with an advanced solid tumor such as melanoma, head and neck, liver or kidney cancer. The gene calls are TRBV5-4 and TRBJ2-5; 11 bases match TRBD2. CDR3 loop: CASRKTSGNLQETQYF. The DNA of the CDR3 is TGTGCCAGCAGAAAGACTAGCGGGAACCTACAAGAGACCCAGTACTTC.